The clone carrying this T cell receptor beta chain has at least ten counts. TCR beta CDR3 amplification used RNA transcripts. RT-PCR with HTBI primers came first, then second-round multiplex PCR. TCRdb analysed the multiplex PCR reads with MiXCR anew, one entry per CDR3 protein. The sample carries 300,000 to 500,000 distinct CDR3 sequences, 15% to 19% recorded once. These data belong to a study of Graves' ophthalmopathy and Graves' hyperthyroidism. The CDR3 totals 16 residues. Germline CDR1 and CDR2: DFQATT and SNEGSKA (reference sequence). The V end lost 1 base, the J end lost 0 bases, and 15 bases lay between the germline ends.

The chain recombines TRBV20-1 with TRBJ1-2; TRBD1 is a possible D gene (5 bases). The sequence was collected from a woman between 18 and 29 years old with stable Graves' hyperthyroidism. The sample taken for sequencing was peripheral blood. CDR3 loop: CSARGGTALSNYGYTF. For the CDR3, the DNA is TGCAGTGCTAGAGGGGGGACGGCACTTTCTAACTATGGCTACACCTTC.